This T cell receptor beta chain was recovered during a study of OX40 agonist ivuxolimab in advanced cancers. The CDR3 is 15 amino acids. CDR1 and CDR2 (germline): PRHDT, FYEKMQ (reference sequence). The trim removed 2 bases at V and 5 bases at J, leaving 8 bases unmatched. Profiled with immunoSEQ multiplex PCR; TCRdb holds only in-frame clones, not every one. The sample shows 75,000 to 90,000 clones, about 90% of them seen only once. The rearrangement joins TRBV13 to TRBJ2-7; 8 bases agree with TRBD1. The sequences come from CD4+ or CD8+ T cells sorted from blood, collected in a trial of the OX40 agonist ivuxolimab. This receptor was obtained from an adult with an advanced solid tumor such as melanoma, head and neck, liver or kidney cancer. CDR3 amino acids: CASSLQGAFVHEQYF. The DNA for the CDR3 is TGTGCCAGCAGCTTACAGGGGGCTTTTGTGCACGAGCAGTACTTC. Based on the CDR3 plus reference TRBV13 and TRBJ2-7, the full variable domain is AAGVIQSPRHLIKEKRETATLKCYPIPRHDTVYWYQQGPGQDPQFLISFYEKMQSDKGSIPDRFSAQQFSDYHSELNMSSLELGDSALYFCASSLQGAFVHEQYFGPGTRLTVT.